This TCR beta chain originates from a study of tumor and adjacent non-tumor tissue in lung cancer. Study-wide background: The cohort had around eleven adenocarcinoma, 2 squamous cell and 1 small cell patients.

TCRbeta libraries were built with three rounds of nested PCR, modified from ARM-PCR. MiXCR, run by TCRdb on the multiplex PCR reads, gives a single entry per CDR3 protein. This repertoire shows around 66,000 distinct CDR3 sequences, roughly 72% found once; its top ten account for under 30%. Overall study findings and caveats: Significantly higher TCR diversity was found in tumor than normal lung. Tumor TCR diversity, when higher, was linked to shorter survival.

This clonotype was seen more than once but under ten times. Its antigen remains unknown. An end of the junction does not agree with germline; a read error may underlie this. RNA was extracted from bulk tissue without any cell sorting. Germline loops: CDR1 DFQATT, CDR2 SNEGSKA (reference sequence). The CDR3 extends over 15 amino acids. The V gene is TRBV20-1, the J gene TRBJ2-3; D is possibly TRBD2 (5 bases). The sequence derives from a man aged 55 to 69 with non-small cell lung cancer. Sequencing input: lung tumor tissue. This chain's CDR3 is CSTRDPQKGTDTQYF. As DNA, the CDR3 is TGCAGTACTAGAGATCCGCAGAAGGGCACAGATACGCAGTATTTT.